This T cell receptor (beta chain) was sequenced in a study of T cells in Graves' hyperthyroidism and ophthalmopathy. As for the study in general: It was at initial diagnosis, before any treatment, that peripheral blood was collected.

Germline assignment: CDR1 SGHTS and CDR2 YDEGEE. This CDR3 spans 15 amino acids. The germline V and J ends were trimmed by 0 bases and 4 bases, with 8 bases remaining between them. This clonotype has a count of ten or more. Researchers took RNA transcripts and amplified the TCR beta CDR3 regions from them. The HTBI set primed first-round TCR CDR3 RT-PCR. TCRdb re-called the multiplex PCR reads through MiXCR, storing one row per CDR3 protein. The profile shows about 96,000 distinct CDR3 sequences, 51% of them singletons. The V and J genes are TRBV5-8 and TRBJ2-6; D is perhaps TRBD1 (5 bases). The receptor was isolated from a woman between 40 and 50 years old with Graves' hyperthyroidism. Sequenced material: blood. DNA for the CDR3: TGTGCCAGCAGCTTGGCAGGGCCCGGGGCCAACGTCCTGACTTTC. This codes for CASSLAGPGANVLTF.